The 24 T cell receptor beta chains below were found in one sample sequenced in a study of control samples from healthy donors and cancer patients. Using immunoSEQ multiplex PCR, the repertoire was profiled, and TCRdb retains in-frame clones only, with some absent. The sample carries around 100,000 clones, around 89% recorded once. Sequences were obtained from blood. These receptors all come from a man in his thirties or forties in good health.

The chain couples TRBV3-1 (or the pseudogene TRBV3-2) to TRBJ2-4, with D unclear. The CDR3 sequence is 15 residues long. Per germline, CDR1 LGHDT and CDR2 YNNKEL (reference sequence). V was trimmed by 2 bases and J by 3 bases, leaving 11 bases between them. CDR3 sequence: CASSQPSRRKNIQYF. In DNA, the CDR3 is TGTGCCAGCAGCCAACCCTCTCGCCGCAAAAACATTCAGTACTTC.

The V call is TRBV29-1, the J call TRBJ1-2; 7 bases fit TRBD1. Germline V gene sequence: CDR1 SQVTM, CDR2 ANQGSEA. The CDR3 consists of 14 residues. V lost 0 bases and J lost 4; bases outside the gene matches: 5. This CDR3 is CSVEDPRQGYGYTF. CDR3 sequence (DNA): TGCAGCGTTGAAGATCCCCGACAGGGCTATGGCTACACCTTC.

The gene calls are TRBV12-3 or TRBV12-4 and TRBJ1-1; no reliable D call. The CDR3 length is 12 residues. V shed 2 bases and J shed 7 bases, with 8 bases lying between them. In DNA, the CDR3 is TGTGCCAGCAGTTTATACAGCCATGAAGCTTTCTTT. Encoded protein: CASSLYSHEAFF.

V is TRBV10-1 and J is TRBJ2-7; TRBD1 might be the D (8 bases). In germline, CDR1 is WNHNN, CDR2 SYGVQD (reference sequence). This CDR3 has 15 residues. Trimming left V 5 bases short and J 5 bases short, with 19 bases between. The CDR3 spells CASSTQGAGDNEQYF. In nucleotides, the CDR3 is TGCGCCAGCAGTACGCAGGGGGCGGGAGATAACGAGCAGTACTTC.

The CDR3 DNA sequence: TGTGCCAGCAGCTTGGGTCTAGCGGGAGGGCGGTTGAGGGAGACCCAGTACTTC. Translated, it gives CASSLGLAGGRLRETQYF. The J gene is TRBJ2-5, the V gene TRBV5-6; 12 bases are shared with TRBD2. The length of the CDR3 is 18 residues. Per germline, CDR1 SGHDT and CDR2 YYEEEE. V lost 0 bases and J lost 5; bases outside the gene matches: 11.

V and J are TRBV5-1 and TRBJ1-3; the D is unclear. Germline loops: CDR1 SGHRS, CDR2 YFSETQ. V was trimmed by 3 bases and J by 0 bases, leaving 10 bases between them. The CDR3 sequence is 15 residues long. CDR3 protein: CASSSDGNSGNTIYF. The CDR3 DNA is TGCGCCAGCAGCTCGGACGGAAACTCTGGAAACACCATATATTTT.

This clone showed up just a few times. The CDR3 sequence is CASSQDLRRGNTEAFF. The DNA of the CDR3 is TGTGCCAGCAGCCAAGATCTAAGGAGGGGGAACACTGAAGCTTTCTTT. The genes are TRBV14 and TRBJ1-1; perhaps TRBD1 as D (5 bases). CDR3 length: 16 residues. The germline V gene has CDR1 SGHDN and CDR2 FVKESK. V lost 0 bases and J 1 base, leaving 12 bases between the germline ends.

The chain uses TRBV12-3 or TRBV12-4 and TRBJ1-6; D is unresolved. V was cut by 1 base and J by 8 bases, with 6 bases left in between. This CDR3 is 13 amino acids long. The CDR3 sequence: CASSLGGYSPLHF. The CDR3 DNA reads TGTGCCAGCAGTTTAGGAGGGTATTCACCCCTCCACTTT.

The gene calls are TRBV15 and TRBJ1-6, with D hard to call. V lost 6 bases and J 7 bases, leaving 16 bases between the germline ends. The CDR3 is 15 amino acids. In germline, CDR1 is LNHNV, CDR2 YYDKDF (reference sequence). CDR3 DNA: TGTGCCACCAGGAGGAACCGGGAGCCAAATTCACCCCTCCACTTT. It codes for CATRRNREPNSPLHF.

Comments on this clone: Other DNA sequences of this sample code for an identical CDR3. The chain is built from TRBV10-3 and TRBJ1-5, with TRBD1 as a possible D gene (5 bases). The CDR3 has 14 amino acids. Deletions cut 0 bases from V and 2 bases from J, with 5 bases between. The germline V gene has CDR1 ENHRY and CDR2 SYGVKD. The CDR3 nucleotides read TGTGCCATCAGTGAGTCAGGGGGCAATCAGCCCCAGCATTTT. Protein sequence: CAISESGGNQPQHF.

The chain combines TRBV30 with TRBJ2-7; 12 bases are a match to TRBD2. Looked up from germline, CDR1 is GTSNPN and CDR2 is SVGIG (reference sequence). The CDR3 loop spans 14 amino acids. The V and J ends lost 3 bases and 6 bases, in that order; junction bases with no gene match: 6. The CDR3 here is CAWSLAGGPSEQYF. CDR3 bases: TGTGCCTGGAGCCTAGCGGGAGGGCCCTCCGAGCAGTACTTC.

This clone was recorded once. J is TRBJ1-6 and V is TRBV19, with D unclear. V was clipped by 5 bases and J by 8 bases, with 13 bases between them. Germline assignment: CDR1 LNHDA and CDR2 SQIVND (reference sequence). The CDR3 loop spans 14 amino acids. The CDR3 loop reads CASSFRYPDSPLHF. CDR3 sequence (DNA): TGTGCCAGTAGTTTTCGATACCCCGATTCACCCCTCCACTTT. Filled out from reference TRBV19 and TRBJ1-6, the complete variable domain reads DGGITQSPKYLFRKEGQNVTLSCEQNLNHDAMYWYRQDPGQGLRLIYYSQIVNDFQKGDIAEGYSVSREKKESFPLTVTSAQKNPTAFYLCASSFRYPDSPLHFGNGTRLTVT.

This chain joins TRBV27 and TRBJ1-2; no firm D call. The CDR3 totals 11 residues. V shed 5 bases and J shed 0 bases, with 1 base lying between them. From germline, CDR1 is MNHEY and CDR2 SMNVEV (reference sequence). The CDR3 loop is CASSPNYGYTF. CDR3 nucleotide sequence: TGTGCCAGCAGTCCTAACTATGGCTACACCTTC.

Ten or more counts support this clone. The chain couples TRBV27 to TRBJ2-1; D possibly matches TRBD1 or TRBD2 (5 bases each). Trimming shortened V by 4 bases and J by 7 bases, and 14 bases separated the two germline ends. Germline V lookup: CDR1 MNHEY, CDR2 SMNVEV (reference sequence). The CDR3 is made up of 14 amino acids. This CDR3 is CASSSRDGRNEQFF. The CDR3 nucleotides are TGTGCCAGCAGTTCCCGGGACGGACGGAATGAGCAGTTCTTC.

This chain uses TRBV7-2 with TRBJ2-7, with TRBD2 matching 9 bases. The CDR3 length is 15 residues. V was pared by 6 bases and J by 5 bases, with 11 bases of the junction left unmatched. The germline CDR1 and CDR2 sequences are SGHTA and FQGNSA. The CDR3 sequence is CASSPGLAGIHEQYF. The CDR3, as DNA: TGTGCCAGCAGTCCCGGTCTAGCGGGAATTCACGAGCAGTACTTC.

V usage is TRBV9 and J usage is TRBJ2-3; D is possibly TRBD1 (5 bases). CDR1 and CDR2 (germline): SGDLS, YYNGEE. The CDR3 is 14 amino acids. V was pared by 6 bases and J by 5 bases, with 16 bases between. CDR3 region: CASTSTRVGDTQYF. CDR3 DNA: TGTGCCAGCACTTCGACCAGGGTAGGAGATACGCAGTATTTT.

The chain is built from TRBV24-1 and TRBJ1-5; D gene unclear. Germline V lookup: CDR1 KGHDR, CDR2 SFDVKD. The CDR3 has 12 residues. Trimming pared 7 bases from V and 2 bases from J, leaving 5 bases between. CDR3 in amino acids: CATSLGNQPQHF. For the CDR3, the DNA is TGTGCCACCAGCCTCGGCAATCAGCCCCAGCATTTT.

The chain is built from TRBV6-5 and TRBJ2-1; D gene uncertain. Germline loops: CDR1 MNHEY, CDR2 SVGAGI. V lost 0 bases to trimming and J lost 6 bases, with 6 bases between them. The CDR3 has 13 amino acids. This CDR3 is CASSYSTFNEQFF. The CDR3 nucleotides are TGTGCCAGCAGTTACTCCACTTTCAATGAGCAGTTCTTC.

The chain recombines TRBV5-1 with TRBJ1-6; tentative D call: TRBD1 (5 bases). The CDR3 spans 16 residues. The germline V gene encodes CDR1 SGHRS and CDR2 YFSETQ. V lost 4 bases to trimming and J lost 5 bases, with 16 bases between them. CDR3 residues: CASSRKDSLNNSPLHF. DNA for the CDR3: TGCGCCAGCAGCCGAAAAGACAGCCTAAATAATTCACCCCTCCACTTT. Full variable domain (missing parts from reference TRBV5-1 and TRBJ1-6): KAGVTQTPRYLIKTRGQQVTLSCSPISGHRSVSWYQQTPGQGLQFLFEYFSETQRNKGNFPGRFSGRQFSNSRSEMNVSTLELGDSALYLCASSRKDSLNNSPLHFGNGTRLTVT.

V is TRBV7-8 and J is TRBJ1-1; weak D call: TRBD1 (6 bases). The V gene's germline CDR1 is SGHVS and CDR2 FQNEAQ. Trimming pared 5 bases from V and 7 bases from J, leaving 14 bases between. The CDR3 length is 13 residues. CDR3 region: CASSPGQRLEAFF. CDR3 nucleotides: TGTGCCAGCAGCCCCGGACAGAGACTTGAAGCTTTCTTT.

The chain has TRBV4-1 and TRBJ1-5; D is unclear. The V and J ends lost 2 bases and 0 bases respectively, with 8 bases between them. Germline assignment: CDR1 MGHRA and CDR2 YSYEKL. CDR3 size: 15 residues. The CDR3 is CASSQQSDSNQPQHF. DNA for the CDR3: TGCGCCAGCAGCCAACAATCGGATAGCAATCAGCCCCAGCATTTT.

The V call is TRBV5-1, the J call TRBJ2-5, with TRBD1 matching 11 bases. The V gene end was trimmed by 2 bases and the J gene end by 4 bases; junction bases not matched to a gene: 4. This CDR3 has 15 residues. Germline loops: CDR1 SGHRS, CDR2 YFSETQ. CDR3 sequence (DNA): TGCGCCAGCAGCTTTGGACAGGGGGCGCGAGAGACCCAGTACTTC. Protein sequence: CASSFGQGARETQYF. Full variable domain (rest looked up from reference TRBV5-1 and TRBJ2-5): KAGVTQTPRYLIKTRGQQVTLSCSPISGHRSVSWYQQTPGQGLQFLFEYFSETQRNKGNFPGRFSGRQFSNSRSEMNVSTLELGDSALYLCASSFGQGARETQYFGPGTRLLVL.

The chain combines TRBV19 with TRBJ2-7; D call uncertain. Trimming took 0 bases from V and 3 from J, leaving 12 bases between them. Germline V gives CDR1 LNHDA, CDR2 SQIVND (reference sequence). There are 15 residues in the CDR3. Here the CDR3 DNA reads TGTGCCAGTAGTATAGATTTGAACACCGTCTACGAGCAGTACTTC. Translation gives CASSIDLNTVYEQYF. Using reference TRBV19 and TRBJ2-7 for the parts outside the CDR3, the full variable domain is DGGITQSPKYLFRKEGQNVTLSCEQNLNHDAMYWYRQDPGQGLRLIYYSQIVNDFQKGDIAEGYSVSREKKESFPLTVTSAQKNPTAFYLCASSIDLNTVYEQYFGPGTRLTVT.

CDR3 amino acids: CASTGQYTEAFF. DNA for the CDR3: TGTGCCAGCACCGGACAGTACACTGAAGCTTTCTTT. The chain is built from TRBV5-6 and TRBJ1-1, with a tentative D call TRBD1 (6 bases). The length of the CDR3 is 12 residues. The ends were cut back, 6 bases at V and 3 bases at J, with 9 bases in the middle. Per the germline V gene, CDR1 is SGHDT and CDR2 is YYEEEE.